The T cell receptor beta chain under discussion was sequenced for a study of blood T cell repertoires in COVID-19. As for the study in general: Samples came from the United States, Italy and Spain, spanning acute and convalescent COVID-19.

TCRdb's copy holds only in-frame clones and misses some; the assay was immunoSEQ multiplex PCR. The data show about 160,000 clones, roughly 85% seen once. V dropped 5 bases and J dropped 7; count of bases not matched to a gene: 7. This CDR3 contains 15 residues. Germline values: CDR1 PRHDT, CDR2 FYEKMQ (reference sequence). Sequencing was performed on peripheral blood. The chain links TRBV13 to TRBJ1-6; the match to TRBD1 covers 8 bases. The sequence was collected from a human donor with acute or convalescent COVID-19. The donor label of this sample is uncertain. The CDR3 sequence is CASSGPGQGNSPLHF. CDR3 nucleotide sequence: TGTGCCAGCAGCGGACCCGGACAGGGAAATTCACCCCTCCACTTT.